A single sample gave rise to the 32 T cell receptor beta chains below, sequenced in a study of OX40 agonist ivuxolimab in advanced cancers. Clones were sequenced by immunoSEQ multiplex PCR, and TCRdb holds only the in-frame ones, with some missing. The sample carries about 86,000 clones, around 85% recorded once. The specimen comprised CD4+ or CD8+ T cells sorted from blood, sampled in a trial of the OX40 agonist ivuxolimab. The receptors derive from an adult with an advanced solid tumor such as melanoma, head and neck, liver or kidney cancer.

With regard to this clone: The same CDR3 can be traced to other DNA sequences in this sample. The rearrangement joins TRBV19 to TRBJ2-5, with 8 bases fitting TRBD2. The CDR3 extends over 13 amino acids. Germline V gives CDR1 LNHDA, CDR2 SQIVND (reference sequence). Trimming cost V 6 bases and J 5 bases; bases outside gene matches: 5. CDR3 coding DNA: TGTGCCAGTAGCTGGACTAGCCGGGAGACCCAGTACTTC. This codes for CASSWTSRETQYF.

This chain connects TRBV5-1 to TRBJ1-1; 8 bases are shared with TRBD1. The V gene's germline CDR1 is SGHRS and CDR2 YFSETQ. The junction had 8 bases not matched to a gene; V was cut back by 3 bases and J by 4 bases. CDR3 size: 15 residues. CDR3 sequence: CASSSGTGLGTEAFF. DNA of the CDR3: TGCGCCAGCAGCTCCGGGACAGGTTTGGGCACTGAAGCTTTCTTT.

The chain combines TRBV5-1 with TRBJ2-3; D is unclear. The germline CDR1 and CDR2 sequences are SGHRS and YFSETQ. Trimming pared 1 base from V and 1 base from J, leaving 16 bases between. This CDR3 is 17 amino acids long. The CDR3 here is CASSLRNGLDGTDTQYF. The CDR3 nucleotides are TGCGCCAGCAGCTTGAGAAACGGCTTAGACGGCACAGATACGCAGTATTTT.

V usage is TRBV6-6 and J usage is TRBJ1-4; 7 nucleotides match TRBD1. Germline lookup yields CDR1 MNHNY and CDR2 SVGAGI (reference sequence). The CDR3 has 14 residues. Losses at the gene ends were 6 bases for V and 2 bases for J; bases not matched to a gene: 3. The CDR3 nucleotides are TGTGCCAGCAGCTCGACAGGGACTAATGAAAAACTGTTTTTT. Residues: CASSSTGTNEKLFF.

The CDR3 is CASRTGGALTETQYF. CDR3 DNA sequence: TGTGCCAGCAGGACAGGGGGCGCTCTAACGGAGACCCAGTACTTC. This chain uses TRBV6-1 with TRBJ2-5; 10 nucleotides agree with TRBD1. The CDR3 has 15 amino acids. The V segment lost 6 bases and the J segment 5 bases; nucleotides outside the gene matches: 9. Germline values: CDR1 MNHNS, CDR2 SASEGT.

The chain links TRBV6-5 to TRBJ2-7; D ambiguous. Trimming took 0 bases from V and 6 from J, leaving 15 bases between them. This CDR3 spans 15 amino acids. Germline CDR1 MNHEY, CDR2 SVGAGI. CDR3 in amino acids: CASSYSQALGPEQYF. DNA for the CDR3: TGTGCCAGCAGTTACTCGCAGGCCTTAGGGCCCGAGCAGTACTTC.

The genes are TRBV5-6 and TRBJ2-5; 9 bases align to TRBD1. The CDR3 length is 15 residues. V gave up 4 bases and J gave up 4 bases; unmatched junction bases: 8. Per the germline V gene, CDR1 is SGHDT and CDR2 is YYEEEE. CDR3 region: CASSPGQGHSETQYF. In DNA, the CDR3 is TGTGCCAGCAGCCCGGGACAGGGCCATTCAGAGACCCAGTACTTC.

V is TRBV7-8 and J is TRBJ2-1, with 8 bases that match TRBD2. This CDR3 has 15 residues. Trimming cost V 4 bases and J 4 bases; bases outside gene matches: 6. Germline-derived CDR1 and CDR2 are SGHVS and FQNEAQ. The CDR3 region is CASSSYSGMYNEQFF. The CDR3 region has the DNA TGTGCCAGCAGCTCCTATAGCGGGATGTACAATGAGCAGTTCTTC.

The DNA of the CDR3 is TGTGCCAGCAGCCGCGGACCTAACACTGAAGCTTTCTTT. Amino acid sequence: CASSRGPNTEAFF. The chain employs TRBV14 and TRBJ1-1; D remains ambiguous. The V and J ends lost 4 bases and 2 bases respectively, with 8 bases between them. The CDR3 is 13 residues long. Germline-derived CDR1 and CDR2 are SGHDN and FVKESK.

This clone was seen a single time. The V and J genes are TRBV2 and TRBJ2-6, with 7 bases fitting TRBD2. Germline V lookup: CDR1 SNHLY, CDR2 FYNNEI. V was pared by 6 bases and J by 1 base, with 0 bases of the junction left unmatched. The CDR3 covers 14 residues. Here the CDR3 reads CASRGGSGANVLTF. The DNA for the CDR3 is TGTGCCAGCAGGGGGGGGTCTGGGGCCAACGTCCTGACTTTC. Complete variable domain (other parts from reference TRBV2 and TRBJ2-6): EPEVTQTPSHQVTQMGQEVILRCVPISNHLYFYWYRQILGQKVEFLVSFYNNEISEKSEIFDDQFSVERPDGSNFTLKIRSTKLEDSAMYFCASRGGSGANVLTFGAGSRLTVL.

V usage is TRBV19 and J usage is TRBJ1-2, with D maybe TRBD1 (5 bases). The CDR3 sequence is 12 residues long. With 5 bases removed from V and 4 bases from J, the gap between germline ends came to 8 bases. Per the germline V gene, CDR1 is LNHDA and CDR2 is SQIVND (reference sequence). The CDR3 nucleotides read TGTGCCAGTAGTTTCAGGGCCTATGGCTACACCTTC. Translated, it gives CASSFRAYGYTF.

The CDR3 region is CASSGQWGAGGNIEKLFF. Here the CDR3 DNA reads TGCGCCAGCAGCGGACAATGGGGCGCAGGGGGGAACATTGAAAAACTGTTTTTT. V is TRBV4-1 and J is TRBJ1-4, with TRBD1 identical over 7 bases. After removal of 5 bases from V and 7 bases from J, the junction contained 19 bases not matched to a gene. The CDR3 runs to 18 residues. Germline CDR1 and CDR2: MGHRA and YSYEKL.

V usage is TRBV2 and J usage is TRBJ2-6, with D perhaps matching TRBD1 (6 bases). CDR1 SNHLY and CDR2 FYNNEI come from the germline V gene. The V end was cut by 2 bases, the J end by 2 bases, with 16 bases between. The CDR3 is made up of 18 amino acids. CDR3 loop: CASSEWTNRVPGANVLTF. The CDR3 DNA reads TGTGCCAGCAGTGAATGGACGAACAGGGTCCCTGGGGCCAACGTCCTGACTTTC.

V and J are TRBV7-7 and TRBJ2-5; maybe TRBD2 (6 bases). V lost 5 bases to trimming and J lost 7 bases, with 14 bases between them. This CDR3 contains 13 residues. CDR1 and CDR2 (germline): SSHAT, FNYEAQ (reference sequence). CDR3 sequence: CASSPTGEGTQYF. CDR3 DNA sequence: TGTGCCAGCAGCCCCACGGGAGAGGGGACCCAGTACTTC.

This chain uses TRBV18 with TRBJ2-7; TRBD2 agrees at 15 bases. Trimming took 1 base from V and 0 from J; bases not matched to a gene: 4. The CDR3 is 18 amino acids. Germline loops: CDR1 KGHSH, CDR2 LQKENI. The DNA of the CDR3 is TGTGCCAGCTCACCACGGGGACTAGCGGGAGGCCTCTCCTACGAGCAGTACTTC. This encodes CASSPRGLAGGLSYEQYF. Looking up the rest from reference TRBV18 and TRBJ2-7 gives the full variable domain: NAGVMQNPRHLVRRRGQEARLRCSPMKGHSHVYWYRQLPEEGLKFMVYLQKENIIDESGMPKERFSAEFPKEGPSILRIQQVVRGDSAAYFCASSPRGLAGGLSYEQYFGPGTRLTVT.

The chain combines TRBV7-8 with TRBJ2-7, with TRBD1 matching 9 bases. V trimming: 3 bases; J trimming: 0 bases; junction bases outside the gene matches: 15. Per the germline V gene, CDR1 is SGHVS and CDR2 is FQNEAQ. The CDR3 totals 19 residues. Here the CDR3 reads CASSFPLSPTGGNSYEQYF. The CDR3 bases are TGTGCCAGCAGCTTCCCCCTAAGCCCGACAGGGGGGAACTCCTACGAGCAGTACTTC. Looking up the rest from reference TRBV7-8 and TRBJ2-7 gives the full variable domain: GAGVSQSPRYKVAKRGQDVALRCDPISGHVSLFWYQQALGQGPEFLTYFQNEAQLDKSGLPSDRFFAERPEGSVSTLKIQRTQQEDSAVYLCASSFPLSPTGGNSYEQYFGPGTRLTVT.

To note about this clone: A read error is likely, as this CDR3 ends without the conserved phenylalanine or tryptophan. The CDR3 coding sequence is TGTGCCAGCAGCCCAGAACGTACCTATGGCTACACCCTC. Translation gives CASSPERTYGYTL. This sequence joins TRBV6-1 and TRBJ1-2; no definite D call. CDR1 is MNHNS and CDR2 is SASEGT in the germline V gene. The CDR3 length is 13 residues. The V gene lost 6 bases and the J gene lost 4 bases, with 12 bases spanning the gap.

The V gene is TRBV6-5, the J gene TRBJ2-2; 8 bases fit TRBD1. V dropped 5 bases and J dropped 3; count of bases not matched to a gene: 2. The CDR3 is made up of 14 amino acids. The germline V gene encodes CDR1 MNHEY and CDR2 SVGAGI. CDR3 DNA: TGTGCCAGCAGTCGACAGGGGTACACCGGGGAGCTGTTTTTT. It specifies CASSRQGYTGELFF.

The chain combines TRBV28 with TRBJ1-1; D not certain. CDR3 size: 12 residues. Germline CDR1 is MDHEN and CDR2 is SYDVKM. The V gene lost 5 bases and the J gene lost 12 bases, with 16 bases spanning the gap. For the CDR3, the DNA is TGTGCCAGCAGTCTTAGCACTCGGATAACTTTCTTT. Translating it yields CASSLSTRITFF.

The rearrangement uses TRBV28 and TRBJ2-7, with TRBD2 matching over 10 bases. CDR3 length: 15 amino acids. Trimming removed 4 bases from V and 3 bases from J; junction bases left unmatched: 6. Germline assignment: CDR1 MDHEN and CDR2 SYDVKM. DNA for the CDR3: TGTGCCAGCAGTTCCCCATCTAGCGGGGGCTACGAGCAGTACTTC. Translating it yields CASSSPSSGGYEQYF.

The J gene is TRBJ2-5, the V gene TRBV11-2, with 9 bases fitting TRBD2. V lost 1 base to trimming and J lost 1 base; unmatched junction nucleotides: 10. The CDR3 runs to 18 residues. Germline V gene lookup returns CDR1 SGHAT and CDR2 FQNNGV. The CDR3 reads CASSLGRGSGRLQETQYF. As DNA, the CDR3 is TGTGCCAGCAGCTTAGGTCGGGGTAGCGGGAGACTCCAAGAGACCCAGTACTTC.

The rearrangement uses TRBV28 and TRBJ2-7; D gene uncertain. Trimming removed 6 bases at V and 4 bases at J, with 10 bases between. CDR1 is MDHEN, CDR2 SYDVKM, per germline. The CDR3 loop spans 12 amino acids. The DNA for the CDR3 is TGTGCCAGCAGGGACCAGATGTACGAGCAGTACTTC. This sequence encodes CASRDQMYEQYF.

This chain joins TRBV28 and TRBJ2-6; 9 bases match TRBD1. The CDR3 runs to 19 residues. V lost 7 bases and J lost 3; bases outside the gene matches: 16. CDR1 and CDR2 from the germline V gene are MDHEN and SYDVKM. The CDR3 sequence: CASNYQKGTGQGGANVLTF. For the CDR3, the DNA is TGTGCCAGCAACTACCAGAAGGGGACAGGGCAAGGTGGGGCCAACGTCCTGACTTTC.

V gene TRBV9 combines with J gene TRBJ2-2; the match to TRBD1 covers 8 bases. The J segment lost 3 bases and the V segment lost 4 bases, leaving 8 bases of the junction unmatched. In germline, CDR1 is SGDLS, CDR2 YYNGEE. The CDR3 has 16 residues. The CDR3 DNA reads TGTGCCAGCAGCACCCGGACAGGGCCTGACACCGGGGAGCTGTTTTTT. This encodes CASSTRTGPDTGELFF.

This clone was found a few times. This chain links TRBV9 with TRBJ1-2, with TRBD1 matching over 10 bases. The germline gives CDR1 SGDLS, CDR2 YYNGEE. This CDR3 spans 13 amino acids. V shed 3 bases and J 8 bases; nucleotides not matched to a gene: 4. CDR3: CASSGGQGIGYTF. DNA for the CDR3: TGTGCCAGCAGCGGGGGACAGGGGATAGGCTACACCTTC.

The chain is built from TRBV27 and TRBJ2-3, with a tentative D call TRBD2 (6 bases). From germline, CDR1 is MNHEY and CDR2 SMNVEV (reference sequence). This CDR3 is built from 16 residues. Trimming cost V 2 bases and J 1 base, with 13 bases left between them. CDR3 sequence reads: CASSLLRSGGTDTQYF. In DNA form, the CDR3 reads TGTGCCAGCAGTTTACTTAGATCGGGGGGCACAGATACGCAGTATTTT.

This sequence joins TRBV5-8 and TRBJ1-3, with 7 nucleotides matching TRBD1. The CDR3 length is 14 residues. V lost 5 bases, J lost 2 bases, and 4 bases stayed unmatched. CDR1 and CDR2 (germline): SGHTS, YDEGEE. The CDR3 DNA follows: TGTGCCAGCAGAAGAGGGGGCCCTGGAAACACCATATATTTT. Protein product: CASRRGGPGNTIYF.

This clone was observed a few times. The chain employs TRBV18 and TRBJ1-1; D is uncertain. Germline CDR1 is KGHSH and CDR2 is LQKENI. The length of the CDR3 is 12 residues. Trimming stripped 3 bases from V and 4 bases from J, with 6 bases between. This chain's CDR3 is CASSPGITEAFF. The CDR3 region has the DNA TGTGCCAGCTCACCGGGGATCACTGAAGCTTTCTTT.

CDR3 sequence (DNA): TGTGCCAGCAGTTTATCCCCATCTTTTGGAAGCAATCAGCCCCAGCATTTT. Amino acid sequence: CASSLSPSFGSNQPQHF. V gene TRBV27 combines with J gene TRBJ1-5; D not resolved. Trimming removed 0 bases from V and 1 base from J, with 13 bases in between. The CDR3 contains 17 residues. Germline CDR1 is MNHEY and CDR2 is SMNVEV (reference sequence).

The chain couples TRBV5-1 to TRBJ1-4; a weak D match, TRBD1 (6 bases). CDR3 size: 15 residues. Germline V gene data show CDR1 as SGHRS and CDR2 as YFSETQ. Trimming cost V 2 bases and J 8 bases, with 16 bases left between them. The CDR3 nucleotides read TGCGCCAGCAGCTTATTTCAGGGGCGGTCGGAAAAACTGTTTTTT. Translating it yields CASSLFQGRSEKLFF.

The CDR3 nucleotides are TGTGCCAGCAGCCCCCCCGGTTCCTACAATGAGCAGTTCTTC. It codes for CASSPPGSYNEQFF. The J gene is TRBJ2-1, the V gene TRBV4-2; D not certain. Looked up from germline, CDR1 is LGHNA and CDR2 is YNFKEQ. V was pared by 4 bases and J by 1 base, with 8 bases between. The CDR3 consists of 14 residues.

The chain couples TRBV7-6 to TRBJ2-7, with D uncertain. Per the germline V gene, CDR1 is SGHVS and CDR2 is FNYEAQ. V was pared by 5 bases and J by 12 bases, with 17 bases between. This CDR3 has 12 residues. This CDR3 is CASSPDGRRAYF. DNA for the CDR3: TGTGCCAGCAGCCCAGACGGTAGGAGAGCGTACTTC.